This T cell receptor (beta chain) was captured by sequencing in a study of CD8+ T cells in alopecia areata. CDR3 length: 15 residues. V was clipped by 5 bases and J by 2 bases, with 16 bases between them. Germline assignment: CDR1 SGHTA and CDR2 FQGNSA. Reverse transcribed after extraction, RNA yielded cDNA as the sequencing template. Clones were sequenced by immunoSEQ multiplex PCR, and TCRdb holds only the in-frame ones, with some missing. This sample has about 150,000 clones, with around 47% found just once. There are a few counts of this clone. Sequencing was carried out using CD4+ T cells sorted from blood. The source of this sequence is a human donor with alopecia areata. The gene calls are TRBV7-2 and TRBJ2-7; D is ambiguous. CDR3 DNA sequence: TGTGCCAGCAGCCAGGACCTGAACACCGCCTACGAGCAGTACTTC. This translates into CASSQDLNTAYEQYF.